This T cell receptor (beta chain) was documented in a study of blood T cells in healthy people across ages (dated by TCRdb to about 2015). Study-wide context: Template switching captured roughly one uniquely barcoded TCR beta cDNA molecule per two T cells in model experiments. For two donors (one aged 18 to 30 and one aged 80 or older), the study analyzed two additional independent replicas of 1 million unique cDNA reads from the same blood draw. Donors were grouped into four age groups: young (average approximately 16 years), middle-aged (over 35), aged (approximately 67) and long-lived (approximately 81). To track age-related changes in TCR beta repertoire diversity, the study relied on deep sequencing normalized with unique cDNA molecular identifiers. General conclusions and limits of the study: As age increased, observed TCR beta diversity per million T cells dropped in a roughly linear way, and a significant reduction was already evident by age 40. Compared with the aged group, more naive CD4+ T cells, fewer expanded clones and increased TCR diversity were shown by the long-lived group, suggesting age selection. The CMV infection status of donors was not known, potentially confounding age-related changes in expanded clonotypes. Observed TCR beta diversity correlated strongly with the percentage of naive T cells measured by flow cytometry. Because profiling used bulk unsorted PBMCs, naive and antigen-experienced compartments could not be compared conclusively. Total diversity estimates from one million sequenced T cells were considered lower bounds and underestimates.

The CDR3 runs 17 residues from the cysteine to the phenylalanine. Only the CDR3 DNA stays, 51 bases, in frame from base 1. The germline V gene sets CDR1 to SGHAT and CDR2 to FQNNGV. V gives up 6 bases and J gives up 0 bases, and the segment between their germline ends measures 18 bases. With respect to this clonotype: The antigen it binds to is not known. The input lacks base qualities; no much larger clone sits a single base away.

Library construction relied on 5' RACE. The instrument was an Illumina HiSeq 2500. A second 7 to 11 cycle PCR used a sample-barcoded 5' primer and a J-beta primer mix. Each TCR beta cDNA molecule received a unique molecular identifier from a template-switch 5' adaptor carrying 12 random nucleotides. Each sample yielded at least 3 million CDR3-containing paired-end reads. First-strand cDNA synthesis was performed from all RNA using the Mint cDNA synthesis kit, with priming by a TRBC-specific oligonucleotide. Following uracil-DNA glycosylase treatment, all cDNA underwent a first 18-cycle PCR with the universal primers M1SS and BC2_uni_R. Turning to the authors' computational methods: For normalization, 1 million high-quality reads, each with a distinct molecular identifier, were randomly selected from each sample. Instead of being binned into consensus sequences, reads with shared molecular identifiers were discarded. MiTCR, set to a Q25 quality threshold and the strictest error-elimination algorithm, was used for CDR3 identification, clonotype clustering and error correction. Lower-bound total TCR beta diversity was estimated with a nonparametric unseen species model using Euler transformation. TCRdb itself trimmed the public reads at Q25 with fastp, ran MiXCR and retained productive beta chains. Identical CDR3 protein sequences are pooled into one entry, listed with their most common genes and DNA. For this entry, the V and J calls and clone size follow TCRdb and not the study's own pipeline. For this sample there are a few hundred thousand distinct CDR3 sequences; over 25% appear just once. The ten largest clonotypes hold over 3.5% of the sample.

Donors were 35 to 40 systemically healthy Caucasian individuals from Russia aged roughly 6 to 100 years. Ten milliliters of peripheral blood were collected from each donor into EDTA-treated Vacutainer tubes. Ficoll-Paque density-gradient centrifugation was used to isolate PBMCs, with at least 6.5 million per sample. Trizol reagent was used to extract total RNA from the PBMCs, yielding at least 5 micrograms per sample. The percentages of naive CD45RAhigh/CD27high T cells were determined by flow cytometry on a PBMC aliquot from every donor. This sample also appeared in a second study, on T cells of mothers and their children. The second paper further reports: The donors were nine systemically healthy Caucasian individuals, made up of three mothers and their six children. cDNA synthesis consumed the entire amount of extracted RNA, loaded at about 1.6 ug RNA in each 15 ul reaction. Sample barcodes and 2-4 random nucleotides were added via the M1S primer in the second PCR. More than 8.5 million TCR beta CDR3 reads were obtained from each mother, and about 3 million reads were obtained from each child. TCR recombination output is similarly shaped by thymic selection in related and unrelated pairs, with a minor effect exerted by inherited differences. Normalized repertoire overlap was always slightly but never significantly higher in related than unrelated mother-child pairs. Persistent microchimeric T cell clones were not detected, at a sensitivity of approximately 98 clones per million clonotypes. In the study, deep NGS was used to compare the TCR beta repertoires of mothers and children, and features distinguishing related mother-child pairs from unrelated individuals were sought. Mothers averaged roughly 40 +/- 4 years of age and children averaged roughly 12 +/- 4 years. Libraries were sequenced on Illumina HiSeq 2000 with 100+100 nt paired-end reads after adapter ligation with NEBNext reagents. To prevent cross-contamination, the mother and child libraries were prepared one month apart and sequenced in separate runs. For each donor, somewhere between roughly 450,000 and 2,000,000 distinct TCR beta clonotypes were identified. Naive TCR beta clonotypes were estimated from low-frequency clonotypes matched to each donor's FACS-determined naive share, without sorting.

Recombination connected TRBV11-2 to TRBJ1-3; the D region possibly corresponds to TRBD1 (5 bases align). Specimen: blood. The clonotype originates from a boy between 2 and 10 years old in good health. The nucleotide sequence reads as follows: TGTGCCAGCAGTTATGGGACGGACCTTAGCTCTGGAAACACCATATATTTT. This sequence encodes CASSYGTDLSSGNTIYF.